The 26 T cell receptor beta chains listed next were all sequenced from one sample in a study of T cells in Graves' hyperthyroidism and ophthalmopathy. TCR beta CDR3 region amplification was performed from RNA transcripts. In the first-round RT-PCR of the TCR CDR3, the HTBI primer set was used. Each CDR3 protein is one row after TCRdb ran MiXCR on the multiplex PCR reads. The data hold approximately 350,000 distinct CDR3 sequences, with 15% observed a single time. The sample taken for sequencing was blood. The receptor source for this set is an older woman with Graves' ophthalmopathy.

This clonotype showed up many times. The chain recombines TRBV7-2 with TRBJ2-1; 9 bases fit TRBD2. CDR1 and CDR2 (germline): SGHTA, FQGNSA. V gave up 8 bases and J gave up 5 bases; unmatched junction bases: 7. The CDR3 sequence is 14 residues long. The CDR3 nucleotides read TGTGCCAGCCGGGGCGGGAGGGGGGACAATGAGCAGTTCTTC. Its protein is CASRGGRGDNEQFF.

In its sample, this clonotype was seen many times. The chain uses TRBV28 and TRBJ2-3; D might be TRBD1 or TRBD2, each matching 5 bases. CDR3 size: 14 residues. The germline gives CDR1 MDHEN, CDR2 SYDVKM. The V and J ends lost 2 bases and 6 bases respectively, with 12 bases between them. The CDR3 loop reads CASSLPGARDTQYF. The CDR3, as DNA: TGTGCCAGCAGTTTACCCGGGGCTAGGGATACGCAGTATTTT.

This clonotype occurred once. The rearrangement links TRBV20-1 to TRBJ2-5, with unresolved D. The CDR3 runs 13 residues. The germline V gene has CDR1 DFQATT and CDR2 SNEGSKA (reference sequence). V was shortened by 3 bases and J by 2 bases, with 10 bases between the two germline ends. The CDR3: CSARRTSQETQYF. CDR3 DNA: TGCAGTGCTAGGAGGACCAGTCAAGAGACCCAGTACTTC.

This clonotype turned up a few times. This sequence joins TRBV27 and TRBJ2-7; D not resolved. Trimming removed 6 bases at V and 2 bases at J, with 17 bases between. Germline V CDR1 and CDR2: MNHEY, SMNVEV (reference sequence). This CDR3 contains 15 residues. The CDR3 nucleotides are TGTGCCAGCAGCCCCGGAGAAGGGTGGACCTACGAGCAGTACTTC. This sequence encodes CASSPGEGWTYEQYF.

The chain carries TRBV4-1 and TRBJ2-3; 7 bases fit TRBD2. The CDR3 consists of 16 residues. CDR1 and CDR2 from the germline V gene are MGHRA and YSYEKL. Trimming cost V 5 bases and J 3 bases; bases outside gene matches: 11. The CDR3 loop reads CASSSGRGRLTDTQYF. For the CDR3, the DNA is TGCGCCAGCAGCTCAGGTCGCGGGAGATTAACAGATACGCAGTATTTT.

This clonotype has ten or more counts. DNA of the CDR3: TGTGCCACCAGTGATCCGCCGAACACCGGGGAGCTGTTTTTT. This encodes CATSDPPNTGELFF. This rearrangement joins TRBV24-1 to TRBJ2-2; no firm D call. The V end lost 3 bases, the J end lost 0 bases, and 4 bases lay between the germline ends. The CDR3 is 14 amino acids. Germline CDR1 and CDR2: KGHDR and SFDVKD.

In this sample, this clonotype turned up many times. The genes are TRBV28 and TRBJ2-3; D could derive from TRBD1 or TRBD2 (5 bases each). The V end was cut by 5 bases, the J end by 5 bases, with 11 bases between. The CDR3 loop spans 13 amino acids. CDR1 is MDHEN and CDR2 is SYDVKM in the germline V gene. Here the CDR3 DNA reads TGTGCCAGCAGTCCGGGACCCCAAGATACGCAGTATTTT. Protein product: CASSPGPQDTQYF.

This clonotype was observed at least ten times. The chain combines TRBV5-1 with TRBJ2-1; D is ambiguous. Looked up from germline, CDR1 is SGHRS and CDR2 is YFSETQ. The CDR3 contains 12 residues. Trimming removed 1 base from V and 7 bases from J, with 6 bases in between. DNA for the CDR3: TGCGCCAGCAGCTTGCCAGGTAATGAGCAGTTCTTC. Translating it yields CASSLPGNEQFF.

At least ten counts were recorded for this clonotype. The chain is built from TRBV11-2 and TRBJ1-2; TRBD1 agrees at 7 bases. J was trimmed by 2 bases and V by 5 bases; bases with no gene match: 14. The V gene's germline CDR1 is SGHAT and CDR2 FQNNGV. There are 17 residues in the CDR3. CDR3 loop: CASSRSLNLGQNYGYTF. In nucleotides, the CDR3 is TGTGCCAGCAGCCGAAGCTTAAATTTGGGACAGAACTATGGCTACACCTTC. The full variable domain, rest sourced from reference TRBV11-2 and TRBJ1-2, is EAGVAQSPRYKIIEKRQSVAFWCNPISGHATLYWYQQILGQGPKLLIQFQNNGVVDDSQLPKDRFSAERLKGVDSTLKIQPAKLEDSAVYLCASSRSLNLGQNYGYTFGSGTRLTVV.

At least ten counts were recorded for this clonotype. The V gene is TRBV5-5, the J gene TRBJ1-4; 8 bases fit TRBD1. V lost 2 bases, J lost 5 bases, and 8 bases stayed unmatched. The length of the CDR3 is 16 residues. Per germline, CDR1 SGHKS and CDR2 YYEKEE (reference sequence). CDR3 residues: CASSFTSGGANEKLFF. The CDR3 DNA is TGTGCCAGCAGCTTTACCTCAGGGGGCGCGAATGAAAAACTGTTTTTT.

This clonotype was picked up many times. CDR3 DNA: TGTGCCAGCTCAATGACAGCTAACTATGGCTACACCTTC. Residues: CASSMTANYGYTF. V and J are TRBV18 and TRBJ1-2, with D possibly being TRBD1 (5 bases). CDR3 length: 13 residues. V dropped 5 bases and J dropped 0 bases, with 7 bases sitting between them. CDR1 is KGHSH, CDR2 LQKENI, per germline.

This clonotype was seen a handful of times. The chain links TRBV9 to TRBJ2-7; TRBD2 matches 10 bases. CDR3 length equals 15 residues. Germline-derived CDR1 and CDR2 are SGDLS and YYNGEE. V was clipped by 7 bases and J by 2 bases; unmatched bases: 9. The CDR3: CASGLGLAETYEQYF. For the CDR3, the DNA is TGTGCCAGCGGGTTAGGACTAGCGGAAACCTACGAGCAGTACTTC.

At least ten counts were recorded for this clonotype. The chain recombines TRBV29-1 with TRBJ2-7, with D possibly being TRBD1 or TRBD2 (7 bases each). This CDR3 is 12 amino acids long. V lost 5 bases and J lost 5, with 13 bases in between. Germline V lookup: CDR1 SQVTM, CDR2 ANQGSEA. The CDR3 sequence is CSVRQGGNEQYF. The CDR3 DNA is TGCAGCGTTCGACAGGGAGGGAACGAGCAGTACTTC.

This clonotype was observed a handful of times. The rearrangement links TRBV27 to TRBJ1-1; 7 bases are a match to TRBD1. Germline V lookup: CDR1 MNHEY, CDR2 SMNVEV (reference sequence). V was clipped by 10 bases and J by 0 bases; unmatched bases: 5. The CDR3 contains 13 residues. The CDR3 DNA reads as TGTGCCACCAAGGGACAGATGAACACTGAAGCTTTCTTT. Its translation: CATKGQMNTEAFF.

This clonotype was detected many times. This sequence joins TRBV2 and TRBJ1-1; TRBD1 matches 11 bases. Germline CDR1 SNHLY, CDR2 FYNNEI. The CDR3 extends over 13 amino acids. The ends lost 9 bases at V and 5 bases at J; junction bases unmatched: 5. In nucleotides, the CDR3 is TGTGCCAGTCTCCGGGACAGGGGGACTGAAGCTTTCTTT. The encoded protein is CASLRDRGTEAFF.

This clonotype was detected ten times or more. The chain employs TRBV24-1 and TRBJ2-5; 9 bases fit TRBD1. Unmatched junction bases numbered 12, after V lost 4 bases and J lost 4 bases. The CDR3 length is 17 residues. Germline CDR1 KGHDR, CDR2 SFDVKD. The CDR3 sequence: CATSDRKTGTGRETQYF. The CDR3 DNA reads as TGTGCCACCAGTGACCGCAAAACCGGGACAGGGCGAGAGACCCAGTACTTC.

This chain uses TRBV3-1 with TRBJ2-6; the match to TRBD2 covers 15 bases. The CDR3 consists of 18 residues. Germline V gives CDR1 LGHDT, CDR2 YNNKEL (reference sequence). J was trimmed by 2 bases and V by 4 bases; bases with no gene match: 3. CDR3 nucleotide sequence: TGTGCCAGCAGCCGGACTAGCGGGAGGGCCCCTGGGGCCAACGTCCTGACTTTC. This encodes CASSRTSGRAPGANVLTF. Full variable domain (outside the CDR3, taken from reference TRBV3-1 and TRBJ2-6): DTAVSQTPKYLVTQMGNDKSIKCEQNLGHDTMYWYKQDSKKFLKIMFSYNNKELIINETVPNRFSPKSPDKAHLNLHINSLELGDSAVYFCASSRTSGRAPGANVLTFGAGSRLTVL.

This clonotype was counted many times. The V gene is TRBV28, the J gene TRBJ2-7, with 7 positions matching TRBD1. Germline V gene lookup returns CDR1 MDHEN and CDR2 SYDVKM. The V and J ends lost 4 bases and 1 base, in that order; junction bases with no gene match: 7. CDR3 size: 15 residues. The CDR3 protein is CASSSGQLGSYEQYF. CDR3 sequence (DNA): TGTGCCAGCAGTTCGGGACAGCTCGGGTCCTACGAGCAGTACTTC.

This clonotype was counted at least ten times. The chain has TRBV20-1 and TRBJ2-1, with 8 bases fitting TRBD2. Losses at the gene ends were 0 bases for V and 8 bases for J; bases not matched to a gene: 9. Germline CDR1 and CDR2: DFQATT and SNEGSKA (reference sequence). The CDR3 runs 15 residues. The chain's CDR3 is CSARDPSGSVDEQFF. The CDR3, as DNA: TGCAGTGCTAGAGATCCCAGCGGGAGCGTCGATGAGCAGTTCTTC.

In its sample, this clonotype was seen a few times. The chain employs TRBV4-1 and TRBJ2-3, with 8 positions matching TRBD2. Germline CDR1 is MGHRA and CDR2 is YSYEKL. CDR3 length: 15 amino acids. The trim removed 4 bases at V and 1 base at J, leaving 4 bases unmatched. For the CDR3, the DNA is TGCGCCAGCAGCCCAGGACTAGCCCGCACAGATACGCAGTATTTT. As protein: CASSPGLARTDTQYF.

This clonotype has only a few counts. The rearrangement joins TRBV28 to TRBJ1-6; D gene unclear. The CDR3 contains 16 residues. Trimming pared 7 bases from V and 6 bases from J, leaving 19 bases between. CDR1 is MDHEN, CDR2 SYDVKM, per germline. The CDR3 sequence is CASTPPPRAVNSPLHF. The CDR3, as DNA: TGTGCCAGCACCCCCCCCCCCCGGGCCGTTAATTCACCCCTCCACTTT.

V and J are TRBV27 and TRBJ2-7; D may be TRBD1 (5 bases). Trimming took 3 bases from V and 1 from J, leaving 13 bases between them. The CDR3 totals 15 residues. Germline V lookup: CDR1 MNHEY, CDR2 SMNVEV (reference sequence). CDR3 in amino acids: CASSFWGRMSYEQYF. In DNA, the CDR3 is TGTGCCAGCAGTTTTTGGGGCCGGATGTCCTACGAGCAGTACTTC.

The chain is built from TRBV20-1 and TRBJ2-5; D perhaps matches TRBD1 (5 bases). The germline CDR1 and CDR2 sequences are DFQATT and SNEGSKA (reference sequence). The CDR3 extends over 13 amino acids. V lost 5 bases and J 5 bases, leaving 15 bases between the germline ends. CDR3 region: CSARPTGEETQYF. As DNA, the CDR3 is TGCAGTGCTCGTCCCACAGGCGAGGAGACCCAGTACTTC.

This clonotype was observed at least ten times. The chain links TRBV3-1 to TRBJ2-7; 11 positions match TRBD2. Germline V CDR1 and CDR2: LGHDT, YNNKEL (reference sequence). This CDR3 has 15 amino acids. V shed 1 base and J 5 bases; nucleotides not matched to a gene: 4. The CDR3 is CASSQVSSGRDEQYF. CDR3 in DNA: TGTGCCAGCAGCCAAGTGAGTAGCGGGAGGGACGAGCAGTACTTC.

This clonotype was detected ten times or more. J is TRBJ1-5 and V is TRBV5-1, with D uncertain. The CDR3 sequence is 15 residues long. Germline-derived CDR1 and CDR2 are SGHRS and YFSETQ. Trimming stripped 4 bases from V and 1 base from J, with 12 bases between. CDR3 in DNA: TGCGCCAGCAGCCCGTTAGGCGGGAGCAATCAGCCCCAGCATTTT. Its translation: CASSPLGGSNQPQHF.

The J gene is TRBJ1-5, the V gene TRBV7-6; the D is unclear. The CDR3 spans 15 residues. V was pared by 5 bases and J by 4 bases, with 15 bases between. Germline V gene sequence: CDR1 SGHVS, CDR2 FNYEAQ. CDR3 nucleotides: TGTGCCAGCAGCCTCGGCAGCGCCCTTAATCAGCCCCAGCATTTT. It codes for CASSLGSALNQPQHF. Using reference TRBV7-6 and TRBJ1-5 for the parts outside the CDR3, the full variable domain is GAGVSQSPRYKVTKRGQDVALRCDPISGHVSLYWYRQALGQGPEFLTYFNYEAQQDKSGLPNDRFSAERPEGSISTLTIQRTEQRDSAMYRCASSLGSALNQPQHFGDGTRLSIL.